The TCR beta chain under discussion was sequenced for a study of blood T cell repertoires in COVID-19. Study at large: Acute and convalescent COVID-19 specimens originated in the United States, Italy and Spain.

Measured with immunoSEQ multiplex PCR; TCRdb has only the in-frame clones, and not every one. The data contain about 2,300 clones, 87% of them singletons. V trimming: 8 bases; J trimming: 7 bases; junction bases outside the gene matches: 11. Per the germline V gene, CDR1 is MGHDK and CDR2 is SYGVNS. This CDR3 has 14 residues. This clone was seen a handful of times. This clonotype originated in a man between 65 and 79 years old with active COVID-19. Input material: peripheral blood. V is TRBV25-1 and J is TRBJ1-3, with 7 bases matching TRBD1. CDR3 sequence: CASSRQGRGNTIYF. The CDR3 nucleotides are TGTGCCAGCTCTCGACAGGGAAGGGGCAACACCATATATTTT.